The present TCR beta chain was sequenced within a study of blood T cell repertoires in COVID-19 (dated by TCRdb to 2018 to 2021). Background on the whole study: Samples from collaborators originated in the United States, Italy and Spain and spanned both the acute and convalescent phases of COVID-19. The prospective study material was composed of cDNA or gDNA derived from T cells, B-cell-depleted T cells, or PBMCs. The dataset comprised deeply sampled blood TCRbeta repertoires from subjects exposed to, actively infected with, or recovered from COVID-19. The repertoires were released in a freely available public database meant as a resource for research on the immune response to SARS-CoV-2. The samples were drawn from two sources: the first 160 participants of the ongoing ImmuneRACE study, and 1,254 subjects contributed by 6 global collaborators. The sample metadata nearly always contained a de-identified subject ID, COVID-19 status, age in years and sex. HLA class I and class II types, where available, came from metadata supplied by the sample provider rather than from assay-based typing. What the study reported, not specific to this receptor: How much clinical and demographic metadata was included differed by source and by participant, and the metadata was provided uncurated.

One collaborating source in Seattle enrolled patients while the patients were actively infected and followed the patients over time throughout the course of disease. Each collaborating institution followed its own protocols to collect whole blood in K2EDTA tubes. For TCRbeta analysis, collaborators shipped samples as frozen whole blood, isolated PBMCs, or DNA extracted from either of those sample types. The CDR3 spans 12 residues, from the cysteine through the phenylalanine. The read is trimmed to its CDR3 DNA, 36 bases read in frame from base 1. CDR1 and CDR2, per the germline V gene, are SNHLY and FYNNEI. V loses 8 bases, J loses 7 bases, and the germline ends lie 13 bases apart. As to this clone: The clone's antigen remains unknown. It has no much larger one-base neighbor in the sample; base qualities were not kept.

TCRbeta CDR3 regions were amplified from genomic DNA using the immunoSEQ Assay, a bias-controlled multiplex PCR. Processing in the source paper ran as follows. The number of nucleated cells in each sample was estimated from the amplification of reference gene primers within the assay. To quantify the absolute abundance of each unique TCRbeta CDR3 rearrangement, sequence reads were collapsed and filtered. For each sample, productive Simpson clonality was calculated by taking the square root of Simpson's diversity index across productive rearrangements. TCRdb provides this immuneACCESS table in a form limited to in-frame rearrangements. Some clones are lacking; in checked studies, under half of them reflect an unresolved V gene, and why the rest are absent is not known. For V, J and clone size, that table is used; D and trimming come from the DNA. This sample gives around 40,000 clones in total; roughly nine tenths of them show up just once. The ten biggest clones cover around 4.5% of the sample.

The receptor's source is a man in his fifties or sixties with COVID-19, enrolled during active disease. The sequenced sample was peripheral blood. The receptor chain draws on TRBV2 and TRBJ2-3; the D segment could be TRBD2, given 5 matching bases. Here is the DNA: TGTGCCAGCGCCGGACTCCCCAATACGCAGTATTTT. It specifies CASAGLPNTQYF.